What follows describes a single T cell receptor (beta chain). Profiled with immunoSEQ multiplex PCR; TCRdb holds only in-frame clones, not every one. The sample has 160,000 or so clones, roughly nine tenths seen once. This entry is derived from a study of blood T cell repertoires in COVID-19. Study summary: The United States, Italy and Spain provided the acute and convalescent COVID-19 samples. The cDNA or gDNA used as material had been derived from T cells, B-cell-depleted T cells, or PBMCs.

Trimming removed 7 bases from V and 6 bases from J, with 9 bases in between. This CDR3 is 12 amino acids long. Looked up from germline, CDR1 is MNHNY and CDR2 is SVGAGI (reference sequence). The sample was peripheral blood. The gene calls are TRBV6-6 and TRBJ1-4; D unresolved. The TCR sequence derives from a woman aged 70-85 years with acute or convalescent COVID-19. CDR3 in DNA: TGTGCCAGCACCCCAGACTATGAAAAACTGTTTTTT. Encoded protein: CASTPDYEKLFF.